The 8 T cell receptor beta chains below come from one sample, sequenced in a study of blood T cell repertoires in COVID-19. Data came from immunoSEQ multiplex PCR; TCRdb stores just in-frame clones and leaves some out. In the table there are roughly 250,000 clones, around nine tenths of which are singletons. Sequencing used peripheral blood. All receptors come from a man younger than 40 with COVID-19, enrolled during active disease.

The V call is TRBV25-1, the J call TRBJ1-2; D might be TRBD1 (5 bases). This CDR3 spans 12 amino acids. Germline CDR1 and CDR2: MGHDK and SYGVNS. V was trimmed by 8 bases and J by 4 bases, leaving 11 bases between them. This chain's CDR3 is CASRGGGYGYTF. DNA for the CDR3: TGTGCCAGCCGGGGCGGGGGCTATGGCTACACCTTC.

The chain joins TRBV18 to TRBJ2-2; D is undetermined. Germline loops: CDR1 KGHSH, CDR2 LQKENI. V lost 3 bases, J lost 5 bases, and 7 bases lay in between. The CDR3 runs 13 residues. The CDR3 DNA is TGTGCCAGCTCACCGAGCCCTACCGGGGAGCTGTTTTTT. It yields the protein CASSPSPTGELFF.

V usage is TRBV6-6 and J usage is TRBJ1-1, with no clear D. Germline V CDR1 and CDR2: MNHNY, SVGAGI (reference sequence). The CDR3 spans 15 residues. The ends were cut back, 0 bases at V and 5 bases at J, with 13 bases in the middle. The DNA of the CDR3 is TGTGCCAGCAGTTACTCGCTACAGAAGAAGACTGAAGCTTTCTTT. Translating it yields CASSYSLQKKTEAFF.

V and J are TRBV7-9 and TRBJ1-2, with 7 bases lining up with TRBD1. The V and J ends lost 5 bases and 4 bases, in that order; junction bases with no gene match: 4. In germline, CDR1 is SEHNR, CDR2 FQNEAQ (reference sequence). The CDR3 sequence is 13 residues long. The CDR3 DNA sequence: TGTGCCAGCAGCCCAAGACAGGGCTATGGCTACACCTTC. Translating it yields CASSPRQGYGYTF.

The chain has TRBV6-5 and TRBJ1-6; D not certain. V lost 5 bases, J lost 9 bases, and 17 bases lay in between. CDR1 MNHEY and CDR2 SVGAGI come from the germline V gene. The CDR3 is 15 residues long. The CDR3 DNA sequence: TGTGCCAGCAGTCGCGGGCCCCCCGGTAGTTCACCCCTCCACTTT. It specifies CASSRGPPGSSPLHF.

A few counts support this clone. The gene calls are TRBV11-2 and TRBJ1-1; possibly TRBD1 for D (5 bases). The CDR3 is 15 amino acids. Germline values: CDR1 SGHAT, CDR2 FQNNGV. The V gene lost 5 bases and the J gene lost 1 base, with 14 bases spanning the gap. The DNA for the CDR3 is TGTGCCAGCAGCCCGGGGGGAGGCTCGAACACTGAAGCTTTCTTT. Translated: CASSPGGGSNTEAFF.

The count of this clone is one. CDR3 protein: CASSERQGGGAKNIQYF. Here the CDR3 DNA reads TGCGCCAGCAGCGAAAGACAGGGAGGAGGGGCCAAAAACATTCAGTACTTC. The genes are TRBV5-1 and TRBJ2-4; tentatively, D is TRBD1 (7 bases). This CDR3 spans 17 amino acids. Germline CDR1 is SGHRS and CDR2 is YFSETQ. V dropped 4 bases and J dropped 1 base, with 18 bases sitting between them.

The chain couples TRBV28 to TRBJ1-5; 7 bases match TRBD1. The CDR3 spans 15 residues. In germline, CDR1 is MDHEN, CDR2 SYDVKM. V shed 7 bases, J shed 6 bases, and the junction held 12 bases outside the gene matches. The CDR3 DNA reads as TGTGCCAGCATTACCTCACAGGGGCTCGCTCAGCCCCAGCATTTT. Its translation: CASITSQGLAQPQHF.